The T cell receptor (beta chain) under discussion was sequenced for a study of shared clonotypes between healthy human individuals. Deep level was the assay's run setting. Method: immunoSEQ multiplex PCR; TCRdb's copy keeps in-frame clones and lacks some. The data show approximately 500,000 clones, around 79% seen once. Trimming took 7 bases from V and 3 from J; bases not matched to a gene: 8. The CDR3 has 14 residues. CDR1 and CDR2 from the germline V gene are SQVTM and ANQGSEA. Whole-study findings and limits: It was the few donors that limited the genetic and exposure-history diversity represented.

As regards this clone: The antigen is not known.

Nashville, Tennessee was home to all donors, who were Caucasian adults. The material sequenced was PBMCs. This sequence joins TRBV29-1 and TRBJ2-1; 8 bases line up with TRBD2. This receptor was identified in a woman aged 40 to 50 in good health. Some clones in this sample may be carry-over from other donors' samples. Here the CDR3 reads CSAREGPLYNEQFF. DNA for the CDR3: TGCAGCGCACGGGAGGGCCCCCTCTACAATGAGCAGTTCTTC.